What follows describes a single T cell receptor (beta chain). One junction end disagrees with the germline gene, perhaps due to a read error. Each CDR3 protein gets one entry after TCRdb re-called the RT-PCR reads with MiXCR. There are about 500,000 distinct CDR3 sequences in the sample; roughly 13% occur only once, and roughly 14% lies in the top ten. This CDR3 is 18 amino acids long. The data were obtained in a study of response to subunit inactivated influenza vaccine. This sequence was found in a man aged 50-59 years who received an inactivated influenza vaccine. The chain employs TRBV12-3 or TRBV12-4 and TRBJ2-2; 8 bases map to TRBD1. The starting material was PBMCs from blood, obtained 40 to 50 days after vaccination. The CDR3 is CARSLRVGQGGDTGELFF. CDR3 sequence (DNA): TGTGCCCGCAGTTTAAGGGTAGGACAGGGTGGGGACACCGGGGAGCTGTTTTTT.